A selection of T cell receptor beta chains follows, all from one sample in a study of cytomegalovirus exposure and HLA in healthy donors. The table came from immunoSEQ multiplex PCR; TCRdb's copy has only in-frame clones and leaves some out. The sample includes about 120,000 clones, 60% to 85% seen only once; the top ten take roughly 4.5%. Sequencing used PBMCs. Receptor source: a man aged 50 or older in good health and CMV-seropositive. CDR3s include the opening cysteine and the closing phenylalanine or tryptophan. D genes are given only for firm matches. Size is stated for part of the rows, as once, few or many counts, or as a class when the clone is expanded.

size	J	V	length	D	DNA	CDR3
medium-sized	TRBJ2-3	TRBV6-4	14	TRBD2	TGTGCCAGCAGTCCTAGCGGGGGGACAGATACGCAGTATTTT	CASSPSGGTDTQYF
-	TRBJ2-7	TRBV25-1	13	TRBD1	TGTGCCACTTCGGACAGGGAAAACTACGAGCAGTACTTC	CATSDRENYEQYF
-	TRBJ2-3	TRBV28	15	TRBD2	TGTGCCAGCAGTTCGGTAGCGGGGGGTCCGAATACGCAGTATTTT	CASSSVAGGPNTQYF
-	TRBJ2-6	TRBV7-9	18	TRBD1	TGTGCCAGCAGCCCCCCCGGGACAGACTCGTCTGGGGCCAACGTCCTGACTTTC	CASSPPGTDSSGANVLTF
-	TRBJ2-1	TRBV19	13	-	TGTGCCAGCGACGCGGGGAGGCACAATGAGCAGTTCTTC	CASDAGRHNEQFF
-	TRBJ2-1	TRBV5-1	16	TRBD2	TGCGCCAGCAGCGTTCCGACTAGCGGGGGGGACAATGAGCAGTTCTTC	CASSVPTSGGDNEQFF
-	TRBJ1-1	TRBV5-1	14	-	TGCGCCAGCAGCTTGGTTCAGGGTGACACTGAAGCTTTCTTT	CASSLVQGDTEAFF
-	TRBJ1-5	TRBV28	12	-	TGTGCCAGCAGTTTAGGCCTTCAGCCCCAGCATTTT	CASSLGLQPQHF
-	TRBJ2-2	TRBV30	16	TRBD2	TGTGCCTGGAGTGTCCTAGCGGCTCTAAACACCGGGGAGCTGTTTTTT	CAWSVLAALNTGELFF
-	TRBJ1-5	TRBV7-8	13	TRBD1	TGTGCCAGCAGCTTCGGGACAGCACAGCCCCAGCATTTT	CASSFGTAQPQHF
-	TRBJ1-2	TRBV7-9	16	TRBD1	TGTGCCAGCAGCTTAGGTGCGACCCGGGACAGCTATGGCTACACCTTC	CASSLGATRDSYGYTF
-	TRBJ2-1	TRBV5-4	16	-	TGTGCCAGCAGCCGAAGGGCGGGGGCAGCCTACAATGAGCAGTTCTTC	CASSRRAGAAYNEQFF
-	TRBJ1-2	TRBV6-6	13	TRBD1	TGTGCCAGCAGTTACGGACAGGCTTACGGCTACACCTTC	CASSYGQAYGYTF
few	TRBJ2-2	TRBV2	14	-	TGTGCCAGCAGTGGCCGGGTCCTCACCGGGGAGCTGTTTTTT	CASSGRVLTGELFF
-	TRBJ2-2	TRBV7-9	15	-	TGTGCCAGCAGTAGGGGGGACAGCTTCACCGGGGAGCTGTTTTTT	CASSRGDSFTGELFF
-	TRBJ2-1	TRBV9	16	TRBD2	TGTGCCAGCAGCGCCGGGGGGGGCCAGGGAGGGAATGAGCAGTTCTTC	CASSAGGGQGGNEQFF
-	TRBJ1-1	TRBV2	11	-	TGTGCCAGCATCAGAAACACTGAAGCTTTCTTT	CASIRNTEAFF
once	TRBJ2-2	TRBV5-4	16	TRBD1	TGTGCCAGCAGCCGCAACAGGGGCGCCGACACCGGGGAGCTGTTTTTT	CASSRNRGADTGELFF
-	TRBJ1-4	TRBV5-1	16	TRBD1	TGCGCCAGCAGCGCCTACCGTACAGGGGGTGATGAAAAACTGTTTTTT	CASSAYRTGGDEKLFF
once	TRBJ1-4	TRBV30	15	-	TGTGCCTGGAGTGTACGGGGGACCACTAATGAAAAACTGTTTTTT	CAWSVRGTTNEKLFF
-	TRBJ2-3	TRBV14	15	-	TGTGCCAGCAGCCAGAGGACTCGCTTTAGTGATACGCAGTATTTT	CASSQRTRFSDTQYF
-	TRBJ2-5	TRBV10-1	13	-	TGCGCCAGCAGTGAGCAGGGTCGGCAGACCCAGTACTTC	CASSEQGRQTQYF
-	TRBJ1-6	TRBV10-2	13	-	TGCGCCAGCAGGGACTGGGCGGGTTCACCCCTCCACTTT	CASRDWAGSPLHF
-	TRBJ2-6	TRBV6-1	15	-	TGTGCCAGCAAGATAGGGGTCACCGGGGCCAACGTCCTGACTTTC	CASKIGVTGANVLTF
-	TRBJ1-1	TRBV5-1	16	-	TGCGCCAGCAGCTTGGCGGGGGAGCAATCGAACACTGAAGCTTTCTTT	CASSLAGEQSNTEAFF
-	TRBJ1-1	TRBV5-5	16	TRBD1	TGTGCCAGCAGCTCGGCACCGGGACAGAGGACCTATGAAGCTTTCTTT	CASSSAPGQRTYEAFF
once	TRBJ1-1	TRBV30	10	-	TGTGCCGGAGGTCGCGCTGAAGCTTTCTTT	CAGGRAEAFF
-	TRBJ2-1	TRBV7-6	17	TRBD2	TGTGCCAGCAGCTTAGAAAGTAGCGGGAGCTCCTACAATGAGCAGTTCTTC	CASSLESSGSSYNEQFF
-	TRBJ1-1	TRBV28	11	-	TGCCGTACAGGCCGAAACACTGAAGCTTTCTTT	CRTGRNTEAFF
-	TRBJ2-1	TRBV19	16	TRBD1	TGTGCCAGTAGTATAGTTGGGGGACAGACAAACAATGAGCAGTTCTTC	CASSIVGGQTNNEQFF
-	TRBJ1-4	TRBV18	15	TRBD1	TGTGCCAGCTCCCCTCGAGGGACAGGGGCCGAAAAACTGTTTTTT	CASSPRGTGAEKLFF
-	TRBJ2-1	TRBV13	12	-	TGTGCCAGCAGCCGGACTAACGGTGAGCAGTTCTTC	CASSRTNGEQFF
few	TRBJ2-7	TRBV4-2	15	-	TGTGCCAGCGCCAGGTATATGGACAGAGCCTACGAGCAGTACTTC	CASARYMDRAYEQYF
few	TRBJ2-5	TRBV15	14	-	TGTGCCACCAGCAGAGGAGTTGGCCAAGAGACCCAGTACTTC	CATSRGVGQETQYF
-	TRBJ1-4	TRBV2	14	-	TGTGCCAGCAGTGAAACAGGATTGAGTGAAAAACTGTTTTTT	CASSETGLSEKLFF
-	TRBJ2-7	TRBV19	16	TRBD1	TGTGCCAGTAGTCTAAATGGTCAGGGGGCTAATTACGAGCAGTACTTC	CASSLNGQGANYEQYF
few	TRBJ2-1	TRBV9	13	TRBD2	TGTGCCAGCAGCCCGAGGACTAGCGGGGACCAGTTCTTC	CASSPRTSGDQFF
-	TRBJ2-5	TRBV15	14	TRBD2	TGTGCCACCAGCGGTAGCGGGATCCAAGAGACCCAGTACTTC	CATSGSGIQETQYF
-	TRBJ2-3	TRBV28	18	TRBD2	TGTGCCAGCAGTTTAGGCCAGGTGGCGGGGGTGAGCACAGATACGCAGTATTTT	CASSLGQVAGVSTDTQYF
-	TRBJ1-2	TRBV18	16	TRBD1	TGTGCCAGCTCACCTACAGGGGGCTTAGTGAACTATGGCTACACCTTC	CASSPTGGLVNYGYTF
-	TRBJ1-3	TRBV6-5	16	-	TGTGCCAGCAGTTACTCGGGCAGCTTATTTGGAAACACCATATATTTT	CASSYSGSLFGNTIYF
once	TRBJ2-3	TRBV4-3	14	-	TGCGCCAGCAGCCAGGGCCAATTTGGGGATACGCAGTATTTT	CASSQGQFGDTQYF
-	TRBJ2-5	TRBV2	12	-	TGTGCCAGCGGCCCACCCCAAGAGACCCAGTACTTC	CASGPPQETQYF
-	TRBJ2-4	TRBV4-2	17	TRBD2	TGTGCCAGCAGCCGAGACCTAGCGGGGGGAAGAATGAACATTCAGTACTTC	CASSRDLAGGRMNIQYF
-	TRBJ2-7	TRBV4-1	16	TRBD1	TGCGCCAGCAGCCAAGCCACCGGACAGGGCTCCTACGAGCAGTACTTC	CASSQATGQGSYEQYF
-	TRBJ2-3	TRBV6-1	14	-	TGTGCCAGCAGTGAAGTGGCCGTCACAGATACGCAGTATTTT	CASSEVAVTDTQYF
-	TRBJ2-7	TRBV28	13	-	TGTGCCACAGGGCAGTCCAGTACGTACGAGCAGTACTTC	CATGQSSTYEQYF
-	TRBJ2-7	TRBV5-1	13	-	TGCGCCAGCAGCTACCAGGGAACCTACGAGCAGTACTTC	CASSYQGTYEQYF
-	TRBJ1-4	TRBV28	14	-	TGTGCCAGTTCCCCGGGACACCATAATGAAAAACTGTTTTTT	CASSPGHHNEKLFF
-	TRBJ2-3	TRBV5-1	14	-	TGCGCCAGCAGCTTGGGAGATAGCACAGATACGCAGTATTTT	CASSLGDSTDTQYF
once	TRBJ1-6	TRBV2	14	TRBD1	TGTGCCAGCAGGGGACAGGCCAGTAATTCACCCCTCCACTTT	CASRGQASNSPLHF
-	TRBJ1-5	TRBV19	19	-	TGTGCCAGTAGTATAGGGATTATCCTTCCCAGGGGCGGCAATCAGCCCCAGCATTTT	CASSIGIILPRGGNQPQHF
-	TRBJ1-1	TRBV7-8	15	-	TGTGCCAGCACCCCTATCGGGGGGGGTGGGACTGAAGCTTTCTTT	CASTPIGGGGTEAFF
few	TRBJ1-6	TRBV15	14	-	TGTGCCACCAGCATTGAGGGGGAGAGTTCACCCCTCCACTTT	CATSIEGESSPLHF
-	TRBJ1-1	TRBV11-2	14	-	TGTGCCAGCAGCTTGGCAGGGGTGGGCACTGAAGCTTTCTTT	CASSLAGVGTEAFF
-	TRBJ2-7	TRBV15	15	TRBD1	TGTGCCACCAGCACTCGACAGGGTATAGTCTACGAGCAGTACTTC	CATSTRQGIVYEQYF
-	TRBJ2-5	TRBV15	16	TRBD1	TGTGCCACCAGCAGAGATAGGGGGCGTCTTCAAGAGACCCAGTACTTC	CATSRDRGRLQETQYF
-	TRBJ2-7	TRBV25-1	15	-	TGTGCCGGCACCCCCTCTGCAGCAGGCTCCTACGAGCAGTACTTC	CAGTPSAAGSYEQYF
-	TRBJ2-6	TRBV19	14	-	TGTGCCAGTAGCCCCAGGTCTGGGGCCAACGTCCTGACTTTC	CASSPRSGANVLTF